Sequencing of this T cell receptor beta chain was carried out in a study of blood T cell repertoires in COVID-19. About the study: Whether acute or convalescent, the COVID-19 samples came from the United States, Italy and Spain.

The germline gives CDR1 SGHAT, CDR2 FQNNGV. V was clipped by 4 bases and J by 3 bases, with 6 bases between them. The CDR3 sequence is 12 residues long. This clone appeared a single time. As handled by the study authors: Estimation of nucleated cell counts relied on the amplification of reference gene primers. Measured with immunoSEQ multiplex PCR; TCRdb has only the in-frame clones, and not every one. V and J calls and clone size are those listed in that table; D and trimming were worked out from the DNA. The sample records fewer than 250,000 clones, around 80% being singletons. The chain joins TRBV11-2 to TRBJ2-5; D ambiguous. This TCR came from a human donor in a cohort sampled during active COVID-19. The sequencing sample was made of peripheral blood. CDR3 DNA sequence: TGTGCCAGCAGCTCAAATGAAGAGACCCAGTACTTC. It specifies CASSSNEETQYF.